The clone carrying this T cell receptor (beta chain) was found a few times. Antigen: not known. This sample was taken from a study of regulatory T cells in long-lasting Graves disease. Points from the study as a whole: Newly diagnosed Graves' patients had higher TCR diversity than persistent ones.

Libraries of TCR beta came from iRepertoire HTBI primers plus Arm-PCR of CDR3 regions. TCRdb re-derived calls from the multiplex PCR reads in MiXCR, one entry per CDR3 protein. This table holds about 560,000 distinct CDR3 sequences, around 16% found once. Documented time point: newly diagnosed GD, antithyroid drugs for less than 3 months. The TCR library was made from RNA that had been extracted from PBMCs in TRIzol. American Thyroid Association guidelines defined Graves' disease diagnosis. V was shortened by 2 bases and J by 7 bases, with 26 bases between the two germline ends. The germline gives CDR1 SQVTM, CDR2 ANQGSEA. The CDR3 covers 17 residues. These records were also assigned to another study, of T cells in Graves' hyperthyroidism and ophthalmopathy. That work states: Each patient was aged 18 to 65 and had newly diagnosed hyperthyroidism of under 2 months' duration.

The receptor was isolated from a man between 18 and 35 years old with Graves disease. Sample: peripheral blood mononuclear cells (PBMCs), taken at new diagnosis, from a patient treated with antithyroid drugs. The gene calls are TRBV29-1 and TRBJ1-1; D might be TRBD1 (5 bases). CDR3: CSVERVPDSPLNVEAFF. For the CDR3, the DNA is TGCAGCGTTGAAAGGGTCCCCGACAGCCCCTTGAACGTTGAAGCTTTCTTT.